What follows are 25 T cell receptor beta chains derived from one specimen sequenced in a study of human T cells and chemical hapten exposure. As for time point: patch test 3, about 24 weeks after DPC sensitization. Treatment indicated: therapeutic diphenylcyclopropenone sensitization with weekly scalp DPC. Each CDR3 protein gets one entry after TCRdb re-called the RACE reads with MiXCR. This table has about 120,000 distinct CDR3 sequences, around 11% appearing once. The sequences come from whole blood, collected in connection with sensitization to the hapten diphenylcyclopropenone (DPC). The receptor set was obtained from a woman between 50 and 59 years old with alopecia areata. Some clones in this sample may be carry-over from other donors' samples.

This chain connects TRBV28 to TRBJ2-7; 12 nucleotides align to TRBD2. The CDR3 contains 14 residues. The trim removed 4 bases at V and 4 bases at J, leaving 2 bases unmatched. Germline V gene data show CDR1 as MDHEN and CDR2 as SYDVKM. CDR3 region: CASSYLAGGYEQYF. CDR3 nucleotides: TGTGCCAGCAGTTATCTAGCGGGAGGGTACGAGCAGTACTTC.

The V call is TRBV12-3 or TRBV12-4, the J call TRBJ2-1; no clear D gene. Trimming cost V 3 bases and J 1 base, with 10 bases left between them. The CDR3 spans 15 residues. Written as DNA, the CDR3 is TGTGCCAGCAGTTTGGGTGGTGGATCCTACAATGAGCAGTTCTTC. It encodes CASSLGGGSYNEQFF.

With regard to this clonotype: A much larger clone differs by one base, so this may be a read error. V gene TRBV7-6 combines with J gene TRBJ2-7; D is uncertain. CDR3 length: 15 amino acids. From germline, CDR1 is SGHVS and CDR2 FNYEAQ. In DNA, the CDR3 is TGTGCCGGCAGCTTAGAGCAGACGGGCTCCTACGAGCAGTACTTC. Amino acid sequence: CAGSLEQTGSYEQYF. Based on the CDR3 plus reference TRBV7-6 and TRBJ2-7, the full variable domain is GAGVSQSPRYKVTKRGQDVALRCDPISGHVSLYWYRQALGQGPEFLTYFNYEAQQDKSGLPNDRFSAERPEGSISTLTIQRTEQRDSAMYRCAGSLEQTGSYEQYFGPGTRLTVT.

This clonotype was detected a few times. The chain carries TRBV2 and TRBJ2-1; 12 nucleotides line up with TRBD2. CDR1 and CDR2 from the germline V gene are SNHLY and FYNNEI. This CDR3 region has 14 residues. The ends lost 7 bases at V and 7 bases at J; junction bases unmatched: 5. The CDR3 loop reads CASNLAGGGNEQFF. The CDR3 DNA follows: TGTGCCAGCAATCTAGCGGGGGGGGGGAATGAGCAGTTCTTC.

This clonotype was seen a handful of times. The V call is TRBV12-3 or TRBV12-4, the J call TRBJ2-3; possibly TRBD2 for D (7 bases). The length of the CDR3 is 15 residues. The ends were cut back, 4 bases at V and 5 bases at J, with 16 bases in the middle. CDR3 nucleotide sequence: TGTGCCAGCAGTTGGGAGGGGGGCAAAGGAGATACGCAGTATTTT. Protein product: CASSWEGGKGDTQYF.

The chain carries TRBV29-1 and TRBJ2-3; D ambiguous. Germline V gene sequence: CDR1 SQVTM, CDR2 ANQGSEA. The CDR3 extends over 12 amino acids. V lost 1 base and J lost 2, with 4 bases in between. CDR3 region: CSVEGNTDTQYF. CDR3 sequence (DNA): TGCAGCGTTGAAGGAAACACAGATACGCAGTATTTT.

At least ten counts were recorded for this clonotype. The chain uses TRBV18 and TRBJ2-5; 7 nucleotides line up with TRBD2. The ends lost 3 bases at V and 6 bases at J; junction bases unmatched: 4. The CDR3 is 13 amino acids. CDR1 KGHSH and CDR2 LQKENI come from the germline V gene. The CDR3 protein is CASSPGAGKTQYF. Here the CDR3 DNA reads TGTGCCAGCTCACCGGGAGCGGGGAAGACCCAGTACTTC. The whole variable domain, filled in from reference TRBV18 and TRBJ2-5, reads NAGVMQNPRHLVRRRGQEARLRCSPMKGHSHVYWYRQLPEEGLKFMVYLQKENIIDESGMPKERFSAEFPKEGPSILRIQQVVRGDSAAYFCASSPGAGKTQYFGPGTRLLVL.

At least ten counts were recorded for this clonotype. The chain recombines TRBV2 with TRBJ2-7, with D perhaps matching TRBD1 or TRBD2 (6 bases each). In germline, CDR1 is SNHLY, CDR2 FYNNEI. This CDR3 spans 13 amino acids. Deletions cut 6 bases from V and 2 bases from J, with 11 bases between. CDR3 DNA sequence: TGTGCCAGCAGCGGGGGCCCGACCTACGAGCAGTACTTC. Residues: CASSGGPTYEQYF.

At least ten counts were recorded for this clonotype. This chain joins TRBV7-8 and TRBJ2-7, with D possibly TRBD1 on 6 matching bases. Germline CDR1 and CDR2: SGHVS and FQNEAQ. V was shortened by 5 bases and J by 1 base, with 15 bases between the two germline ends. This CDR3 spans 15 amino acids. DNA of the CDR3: TGTGCCAGCAGCCCGACCCGGGACACTTCCTACGAGCAGTACTTC. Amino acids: CASSPTRDTSYEQYF.

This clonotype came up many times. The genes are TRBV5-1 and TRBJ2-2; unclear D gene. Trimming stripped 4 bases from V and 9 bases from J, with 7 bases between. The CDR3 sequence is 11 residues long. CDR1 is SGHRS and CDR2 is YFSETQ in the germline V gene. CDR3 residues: CASSPSRELFF. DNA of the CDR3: TGCGCCAGCAGCCCTTCGCGGGAGCTGTTTTTT.

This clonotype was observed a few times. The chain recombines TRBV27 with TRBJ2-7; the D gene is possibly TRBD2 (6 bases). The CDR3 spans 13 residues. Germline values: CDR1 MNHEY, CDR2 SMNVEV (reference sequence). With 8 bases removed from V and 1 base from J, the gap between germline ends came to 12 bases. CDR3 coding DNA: TGTGCCAGCCGGGCTAGCGTTTCCTACGAGCAGTACTTC. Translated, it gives CASRASVSYEQYF.

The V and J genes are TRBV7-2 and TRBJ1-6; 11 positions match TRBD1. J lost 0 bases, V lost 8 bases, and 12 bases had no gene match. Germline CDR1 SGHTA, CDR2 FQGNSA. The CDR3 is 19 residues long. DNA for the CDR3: TGTGCCAGCCGTGGGACAGGGGGTGCACTTAGCTCCTATAATTCACCCCTCCACTTT. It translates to CASRGTGGALSSYNSPLHF.

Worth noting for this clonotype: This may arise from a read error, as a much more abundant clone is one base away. CDR3 DNA sequence: TGTGTCAGCAGTTACACCGGGGAGCTGTTTTTT. It is translated as CVSSYTGELFF. V and J are TRBV12-3 or TRBV12-4 and TRBJ2-2; D unresolved. The CDR3 has 11 amino acids.

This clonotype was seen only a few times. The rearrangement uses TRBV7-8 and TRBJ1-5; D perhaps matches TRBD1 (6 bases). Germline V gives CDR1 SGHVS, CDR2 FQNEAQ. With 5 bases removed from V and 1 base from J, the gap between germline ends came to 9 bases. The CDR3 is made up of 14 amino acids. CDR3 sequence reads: CASSQGGSNQPQHF. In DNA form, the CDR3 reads TGTGCCAGCAGCCAAGGGGGGAGCAATCAGCCCCAGCATTTT.

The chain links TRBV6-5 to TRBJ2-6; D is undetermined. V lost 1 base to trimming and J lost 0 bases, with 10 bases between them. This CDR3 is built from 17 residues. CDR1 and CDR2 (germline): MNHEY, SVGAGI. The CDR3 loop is CASSYFGTPSGANVLTF. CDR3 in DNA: TGTGCCAGCAGTTACTTCGGTACACCCTCTGGGGCCAACGTCCTGACTTTC.

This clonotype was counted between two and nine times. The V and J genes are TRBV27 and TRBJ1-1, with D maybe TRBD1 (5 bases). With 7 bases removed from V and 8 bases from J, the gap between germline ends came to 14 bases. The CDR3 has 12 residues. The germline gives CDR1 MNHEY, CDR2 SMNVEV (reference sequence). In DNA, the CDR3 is TGTGCCAGCACCACCGGGGCGGGCGAAGCTTTCTTT. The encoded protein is CASTTGAGEAFF.

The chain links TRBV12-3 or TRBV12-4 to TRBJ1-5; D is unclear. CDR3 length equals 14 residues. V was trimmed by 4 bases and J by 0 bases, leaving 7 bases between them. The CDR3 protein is CASSWADSNQPQHF. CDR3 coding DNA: TGTGCCAGCAGTTGGGCAGATAGCAATCAGCCCCAGCATTTT.

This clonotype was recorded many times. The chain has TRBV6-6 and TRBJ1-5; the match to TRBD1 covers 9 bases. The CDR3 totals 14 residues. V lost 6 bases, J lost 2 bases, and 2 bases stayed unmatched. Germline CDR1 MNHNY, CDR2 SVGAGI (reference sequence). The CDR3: CASSRTGGNQPQHF. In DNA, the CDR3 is TGTGCCAGCAGCCGGACAGGGGGCAATCAGCCCCAGCATTTT.

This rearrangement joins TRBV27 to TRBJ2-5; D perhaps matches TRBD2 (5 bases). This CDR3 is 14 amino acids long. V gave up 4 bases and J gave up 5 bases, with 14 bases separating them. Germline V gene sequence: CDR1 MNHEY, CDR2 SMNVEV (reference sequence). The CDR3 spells CASSWTRAVETQYF. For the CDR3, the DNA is TGTGCCAGCAGTTGGACTCGGGCGGTTGAGACCCAGTACTTC.

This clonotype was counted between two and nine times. The CDR3: CASSQKGNTEAFF. In DNA form, the CDR3 reads TGCGCCAGCAGCCAGAAGGGGAACACTGAAGCTTTCTTT. The V call is TRBV4-3, the J call TRBJ1-1, with D hard to call. The V gene lost 3 bases and the J gene lost 1 base, with 6 bases spanning the gap. CDR3 length: 13 amino acids. The germline CDR1 and CDR2 sequences are LGHNA and YSLEER.

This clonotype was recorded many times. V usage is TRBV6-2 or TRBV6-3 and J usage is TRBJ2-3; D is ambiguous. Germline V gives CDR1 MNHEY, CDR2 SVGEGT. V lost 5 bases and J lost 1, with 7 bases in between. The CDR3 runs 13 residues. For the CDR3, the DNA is TGTGCCAGCAGTCCTCACCGCACAGATACGCAGTATTTT. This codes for CASSPHRTDTQYF.

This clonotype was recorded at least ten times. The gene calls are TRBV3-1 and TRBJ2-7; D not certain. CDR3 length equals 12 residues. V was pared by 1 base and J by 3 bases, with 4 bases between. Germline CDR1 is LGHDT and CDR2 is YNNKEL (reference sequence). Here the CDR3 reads CASSQGGYEQYF. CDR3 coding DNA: TGTGCCAGCAGCCAAGGGGGCTACGAGCAGTACTTC.

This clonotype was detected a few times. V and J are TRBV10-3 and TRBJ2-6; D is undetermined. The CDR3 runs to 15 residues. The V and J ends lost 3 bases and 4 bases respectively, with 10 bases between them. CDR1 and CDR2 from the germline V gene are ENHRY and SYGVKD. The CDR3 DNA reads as TGTGCCATCAGTGACTTCCACTCAGGGGCCAACGTCCTGACTTTC. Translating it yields CAISDFHSGANVLTF.

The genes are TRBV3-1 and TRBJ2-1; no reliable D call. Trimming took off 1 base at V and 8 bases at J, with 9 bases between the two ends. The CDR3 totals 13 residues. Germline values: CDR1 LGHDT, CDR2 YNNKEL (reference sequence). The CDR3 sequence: CASSQASSDEQFF. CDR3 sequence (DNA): TGTGCCAGCAGCCAAGCGTCCAGCGATGAGCAGTTCTTC.

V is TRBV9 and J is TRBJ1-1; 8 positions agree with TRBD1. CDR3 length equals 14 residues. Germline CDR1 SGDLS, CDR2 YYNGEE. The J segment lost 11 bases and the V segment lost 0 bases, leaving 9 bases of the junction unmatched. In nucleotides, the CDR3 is TGTGCCAGCAGCGTAGTGGCGTCAGGGGGCGAGGCTTTCTTT. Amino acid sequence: CASSVVASGGEAFF. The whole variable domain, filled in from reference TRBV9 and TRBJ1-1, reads DSGVTQTPKHLITATGQRVTLRCSPRSGDLSVYWYQQSLDQGLQFLIQYYNGEERAKGNILERFSAQQFPDLHSELNLSSLELGDSALYFCASSVVASGGEAFFGQGTRLTVV.